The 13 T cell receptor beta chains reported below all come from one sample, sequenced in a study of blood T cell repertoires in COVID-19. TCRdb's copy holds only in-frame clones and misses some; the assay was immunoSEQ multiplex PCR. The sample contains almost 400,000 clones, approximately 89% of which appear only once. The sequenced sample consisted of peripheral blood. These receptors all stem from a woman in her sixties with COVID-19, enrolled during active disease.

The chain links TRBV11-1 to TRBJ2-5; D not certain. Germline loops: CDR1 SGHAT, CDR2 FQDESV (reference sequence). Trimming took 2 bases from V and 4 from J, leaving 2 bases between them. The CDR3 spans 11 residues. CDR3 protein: CASSLRETQYF. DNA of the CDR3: TGTGCCAGCAGCTTACGAGAGACCCAGTACTTC.

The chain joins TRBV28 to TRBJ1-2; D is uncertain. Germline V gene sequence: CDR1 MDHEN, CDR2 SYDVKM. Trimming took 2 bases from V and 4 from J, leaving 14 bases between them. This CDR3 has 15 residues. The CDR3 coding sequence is TGTGCCAGCAGTTTAACCCCTCCCGGGTTCTATGGCTACACCTTC. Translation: CASSLTPPGFYGYTF.

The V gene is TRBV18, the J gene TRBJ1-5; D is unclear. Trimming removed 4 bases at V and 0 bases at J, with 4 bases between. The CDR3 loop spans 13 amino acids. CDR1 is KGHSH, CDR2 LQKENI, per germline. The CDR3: CASSLHSNQPQHF. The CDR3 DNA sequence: TGTGCCAGCTCACTTCATAGCAATCAGCCCCAGCATTTT.

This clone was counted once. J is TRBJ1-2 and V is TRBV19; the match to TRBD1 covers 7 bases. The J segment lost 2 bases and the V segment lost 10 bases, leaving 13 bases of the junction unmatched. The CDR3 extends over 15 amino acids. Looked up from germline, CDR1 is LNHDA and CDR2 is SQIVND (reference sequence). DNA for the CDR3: TGTGCCACCACTGGACAGGCCCTGGCGAACTATGGCTACACCTTC. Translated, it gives CATTGQALANYGYTF.

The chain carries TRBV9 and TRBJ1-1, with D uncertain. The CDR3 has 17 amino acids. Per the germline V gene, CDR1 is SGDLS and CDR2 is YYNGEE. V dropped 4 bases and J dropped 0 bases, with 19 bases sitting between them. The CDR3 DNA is TGTGCCAGCAGCCGTAGAGGCGTCCACCCAATGAACACTGAAGCTTTCTTT. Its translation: CASSRRGVHPMNTEAFF.

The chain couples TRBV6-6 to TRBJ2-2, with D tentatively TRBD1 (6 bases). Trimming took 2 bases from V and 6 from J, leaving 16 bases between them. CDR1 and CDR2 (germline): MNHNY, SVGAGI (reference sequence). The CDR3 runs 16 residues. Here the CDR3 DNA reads TGTGCCAGCAGTTACCCCCGGACAGAACGGGCCGGGGAGCTGTTTTTT. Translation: CASSYPRTERAGELFF.

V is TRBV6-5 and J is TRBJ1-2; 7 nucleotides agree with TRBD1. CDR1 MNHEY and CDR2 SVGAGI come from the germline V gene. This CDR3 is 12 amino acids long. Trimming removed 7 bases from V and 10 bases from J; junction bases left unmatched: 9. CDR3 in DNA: TGTGCCAGCACCCTTGACAGGGCGGTCTACACCTTC. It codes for CASTLDRAVYTF.

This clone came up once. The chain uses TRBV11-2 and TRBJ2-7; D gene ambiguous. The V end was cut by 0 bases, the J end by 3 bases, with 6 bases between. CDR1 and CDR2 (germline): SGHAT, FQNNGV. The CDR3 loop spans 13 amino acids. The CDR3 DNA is TGTGCCAGCAGCTTAGAGCGAGGCTACGAGCAGTACTTC. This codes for CASSLERGYEQYF.

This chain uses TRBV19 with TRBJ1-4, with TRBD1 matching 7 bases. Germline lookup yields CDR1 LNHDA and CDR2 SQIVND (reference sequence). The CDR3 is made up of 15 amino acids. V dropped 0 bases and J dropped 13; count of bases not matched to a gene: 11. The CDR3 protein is CASSIDRFPRTGLFF. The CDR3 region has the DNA TGTGCCAGTAGTATAGATCGATTCCCTAGGACAGGACTGTTTTTT.

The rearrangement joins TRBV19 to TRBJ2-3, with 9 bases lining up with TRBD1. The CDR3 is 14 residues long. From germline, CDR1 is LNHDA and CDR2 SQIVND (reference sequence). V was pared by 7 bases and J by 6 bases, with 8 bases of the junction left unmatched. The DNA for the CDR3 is TGTGCCAGTAAAGGGACAGGGTTTTCGGATACGCAGTATTTT. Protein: CASKGTGFSDTQYF.

CDR3 sequence reads: CASIGTGRTGELFF. The CDR3 DNA sequence: TGTGCCAGCATAGGGACAGGGCGCACCGGGGAGCTGTTTTTT. This chain connects TRBV2 to TRBJ2-2; 9 nucleotides align to TRBD1. There are 14 residues in the CDR3. The trim removed 7 bases at V and 4 bases at J, leaving 4 bases unmatched. CDR1 is SNHLY and CDR2 is FYNNEI in the germline V gene.

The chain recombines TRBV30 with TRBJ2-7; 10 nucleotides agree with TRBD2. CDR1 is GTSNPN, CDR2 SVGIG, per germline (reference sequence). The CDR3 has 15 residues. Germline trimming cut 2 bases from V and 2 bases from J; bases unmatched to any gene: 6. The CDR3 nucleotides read TGTGCCTGGAGTAGGGCACTAGCGGGGACCTACGAGCAGTACTTC. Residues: CAWSRALAGTYEQYF.

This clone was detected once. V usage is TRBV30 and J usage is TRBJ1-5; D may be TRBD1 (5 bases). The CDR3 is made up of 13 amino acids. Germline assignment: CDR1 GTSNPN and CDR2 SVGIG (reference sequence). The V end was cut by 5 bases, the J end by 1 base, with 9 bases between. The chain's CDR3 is CAWGGGSNQPQHF. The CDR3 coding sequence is TGTGCCTGGGGTGGGGGGAGCAATCAGCCCCAGCATTTT.